Listed below are T cell receptor beta chains from one sample, sequenced in a study of early T cells in non-severe SARS-CoV-2 infection. TCRdb re-called the 5' RACE reads through MiXCR, storing one row per CDR3 protein. The sample has approximately 80,000 distinct CDR3 sequences, over 9% seen once. Material: whole blood, obtained at baseline. Source of these receptors: an adult who was a healthcare worker with PCR-confirmed SARS-CoV-2 infection or an uninfected control (not recorded which). The CDR3 runs from the conserved cysteine through the conserved F or W. A D gene is named only where the DNA matches it firmly. The size field is filled for only some rows; it gives once, few, many or a size class.

j_call	d_call	clone_size	v_call	cdr3_nt	cdr3_aa
TRBJ2-1	NA	few	TRBV7-9	TGTGCCAGCAGCTCGGAGGGAAGACACACCTATGAGCAGTTCTTC	CASSSEGRHTYEQFF
TRBJ1-1	NA	many	TRBV7-8	TGTGCCAGCAGCTTAGCGGGCCAGAACACTGAAGCTTTCTTT	CASSLAGQNTEAFF
TRBJ1-2	TRBD1	few	TRBV9	TGTGCCAGCAGCGTGAGACAGGGGGAGAACTATGGCTACACCTTC	CASSVRQGENYGYTF
TRBJ1-2	NA	many	TRBV28	TGTGCCAGCAGACGAGTTGAAGTCTTCTTTGGCTACACCTTC	CASRRVEVFFGYTF
TRBJ2-5	NA	few	TRBV5-1	TGCGCCAGCAGCTTGGCGCCAGGGGAAGAGACCCAGTACTTC	CASSLAPGEETQYF
TRBJ2-7	TRBD2	few	TRBV25-1	TGTGCCACCTCCCCCGGGAGGGGCGAGCAGTACTTC	CATSPGRGEQYF
TRBJ2-2	NA	NA	TRBV5-4	TGTGCCAGCAGCTTAGTGGGCCGGACCGGGGAGCTGTTTTTT	CASSLVGRTGELFF
TRBJ1-5	TRBD1	NA	TRBV19	TGTGCCAGTAGACAGGGGACCCCTCAAAATCAGCCCCAGCATTTT	CASRQGTPQNQPQHF
TRBJ2-1	NA	NA	TRBV20-1	TGCAGTGCGGCACGACTAGTTTACAATGAGCAGTTCTTC	CSAARLVYNEQFF
TRBJ2-3	TRBD1	many	TRBV7-9	TGTGCCAGCAGTCTTACAGGGGGCAGATTGACAGATACGCAGTATTTT	CASSLTGGRLTDTQYF
TRBJ1-1	NA	few	TRBV6-5	TGTGCCAGCAGTTACTTACCCAGTAAGCAGAACACTGAAGCTTTCTTT	CASSYLPSKQNTEAFF
TRBJ2-3	NA	few	TRBV21-1	TGTGCCAGCAGCGCGTCACAGGGGCGAGTAGATACGCAGTATTTT	CASSASQGRVDTQYF
TRBJ2-7	NA	NA	TRBV28	TGTGCCAGCAGTATCCTGTTATACGAGCAGTACTTC	CASSILLYEQYF
TRBJ2-3	NA	few	TRBV5-6	TGTGCCAGCAGCTTGGTAAGCCGGGCGGATACGCAGTATTTT	CASSLVSRADTQYF
TRBJ2-5	NA	many	TRBV7-8	TGTGCCAGCAGCCGCCGAAAAGAAGTTGCCGTGCAGACCCAGTACTTC	CASSRRKEVAVQTQYF
TRBJ2-7	NA	NA	TRBV30	TGTGCCTGGAGTCAACAAAACTACGAGCAGTACTTC	CAWSQQNYEQYF
TRBJ2-1	NA	NA	TRBV28	TGTGCCACCGCGGGACCCGGGTACAATGAGCAGTTCTTC	CATAGPGYNEQFF
TRBJ2-2	NA	few	TRBV19	TGTGCCAGTAGTATCGACAGCGGGTCCGGGGAGCTGTTTTTT	CASSIDSGSGELFF
TRBJ2-1	TRBD1	NA	TRBV12-3/TRBV12-4	TGTGCCAGCAGTAGGACAGGGCCCTGGGATGAGCAGTTCTTC	CASSRTGPWDEQFF
TRBJ1-5	TRBD1	many	TRBV6-1	TGTGCCAGCAGTCCCGACAGGGGGCTTAATCAGCCCCAGCATTTT	CASSPDRGLNQPQHF
TRBJ2-1	NA	NA	TRBV11-2	TGTGCCAGCAGCTTACAGGGGGGGCTAAATGAGCAGTTCTTC	CASSLQGGLNEQFF
TRBJ1-1	TRBD1	few	TRBV18	TGTGCCAGCTCACGGGGGGGACAGCCAGACACTGAAGCTTTCTTT	CASSRGGQPDTEAFF
TRBJ1-1	NA	many	TRBV7-2	TGTGCCAGCAGCTCCCCGTTGGGGACTGAAGCTTTCTTT	CASSSPLGTEAFF
TRBJ2-3	NA	many	TRBV7-2	TGTGCCAGCAGCTTAGAGTTGGGCACAGATACGCAGTATTTT	CASSLELGTDTQYF
TRBJ2-5	NA	many	TRBV11-2	TGTGCCAGCAGCTTAGGACCTAGCAGGGAGACCCAGTACTTC	CASSLGPSRETQYF
TRBJ2-1	NA	NA	TRBV18	TGTGCCAGCTCACCCGCCGGGCAGCATGAAATCTACAATGAGCAGTTCTTC	CASSPAGQHEIYNEQFF
TRBJ2-3	NA	many	TRBV11-3	TGTGCCAGCAGCCCTACAGGTAGCACAGATACGCAGTATTTT	CASSPTGSTDTQYF
TRBJ1-2	TRBD1	few	TRBV6-5	TGTGCCAGCAGTCAAGACAGGGGTGGCTATGGCTACACCTTC	CASSQDRGGYGYTF
TRBJ2-7	TRBD2	NA	TRBV11-2	TGTGCCAGCAGCTTCGAGCGGGGGGGCCCCTACGAGCAGTACTTC	CASSFERGGPYEQYF
TRBJ2-2	NA	few	TRBV7-9	TGTGCCAGCAGCTTAATGGCAGAAGGGGAGCTGTTTTTT	CASSLMAEGELFF
TRBJ1-6	NA	many	TRBV28	TGTGCCATCCGGCCGTCCTATAATTCACCCCTCCACTTT	CAIRPSYNSPLHF
TRBJ2-5	NA	few	TRBV7-7	TGTGCCAGCAGCATGACTAGTTCCGAGACCCAGTACTTC	CASSMTSSETQYF
TRBJ1-4	NA	NA	TRBV14	TGTGCCAGCAGCCAAGTGGCCGGGGGGAGTTCTGAAAAACTGTTTTTT	CASSQVAGGSSEKLFF
TRBJ2-7	NA	NA	TRBV29-1	TGCAGCGTTAGGCCCGGTTTGGGCGAGCAGTACTTC	CSVRPGLGEQYF
TRBJ2-5	TRBD2	many	TRBV20-1	TGCAGTGCTAGAGGCGGCGGGGGGGACGAAGAGACCCAGTACTTC	CSARGGGGDEETQYF
TRBJ1-2	NA	few	TRBV29-1	TGCAGCGTGCGCAATGTTGATGGCTACACCTTC	CSVRNVDGYTF
TRBJ1-2	NA	few	TRBV13	TGTGCCAGCAGCTTTAGGACGGGGAACTATGGCTACACCTTC	CASSFRTGNYGYTF
TRBJ2-1	NA	NA	TRBV5-1	TGCGCCAGCAGCTTGGGTGGTTCCGGCAATGAGCAGTTCTTC	CASSLGGSGNEQFF
TRBJ1-6	TRBD1	many	TRBV7-8	TGTGCCAGCAGCTTAGGTGAAGGAATGGAGGGGGCCGGTTCACCCCTCCACTTT	CASSLGEGMEGAGSPLHF
TRBJ2-1	TRBD1	many	TRBV18	TGTGCCAGCTCACCGGACAGGGATCATGAGCAGTTCTTC	CASSPDRDHEQFF
TRBJ1-1	TRBD1	NA	TRBV13	TGTGCCAGCACCCGACAGGGAGGGGACAGGAACACTGAAGCTTTCTTT	CASTRQGGDRNTEAFF
TRBJ2-3	NA	few	TRBV27	TGTGCCAGCAGTTTGAGAGGGCCGGTTACAGATACGCAGTATTTT	CASSLRGPVTDTQYF
TRBJ1-2	NA	many	TRBV6-5	TGTGCCAGCAGTTTGGGAGGGCTATCAACTAACTATGGCTACACCTTC	CASSLGGLSTNYGYTF
TRBJ1-5	NA	many	TRBV7-2	TGTGCCAGCAGCTTACCAGGGTACAATCAGCCCCAGCATTTT	CASSLPGYNQPQHF
TRBJ1-2	NA	many	TRBV6-4	TGTGCCAGCAGTGACTCTCCGGCAGGGTTAGCCTATGGCTACACCTTC	CASSDSPAGLAYGYTF
TRBJ1-5	NA	few	TRBV19	TGTGCCAGTAGTATTAGGGACCTCAATCAGCCCCAGCATTTT	CASSIRDLNQPQHF
TRBJ1-1	NA	many	TRBV28	TGTGCCAGCAGAGGGGACACTGAAGCTTTCTTT	CASRGDTEAFF
TRBJ2-1	TRBD2	few	TRBV28	TGTGCCAGCACCACAGGGGCTAGCGGGGCGAATGAGCAGTTCTTC	CASTTGASGANEQFF
TRBJ2-7	NA	many	TRBV7-8	TGTGCCAGCAGCCAGTTGACTAGCTCCTACGAGCAGTACTTC	CASSQLTSSYEQYF
TRBJ2-1	TRBD2	NA	TRBV27	TGTGCCAGCGCCGGCGGGGGGCCCAGTGAGCAGTTCTTC	CASAGGGPSEQFF
TRBJ1-1	NA	NA	TRBV11-2	TGTGCCAGCAGCCCACCCCGGGCGACTGAAGCTTTCTTT	CASSPPRATEAFF
TRBJ2-1	NA	NA	TRBV29-1	TGCAGCGTTGAATCGCCCACTCCTACCTACAATGAGCAGTTCTTC	CSVESPTPTYNEQFF
TRBJ2-1	TRBD2	few	TRBV20-1	TGCAGTGCTAGTAACCTAGCGGGGGAGGTATACAATGAGCAGTTCTTC	CSASNLAGEVYNEQFF
TRBJ1-1	NA	few	TRBV7-9	TGTGCCAGCAGCTTAGAACTCCACAATACTGAAGCTTTCTTT	CASSLELHNTEAFF
TRBJ2-1	NA	many	TRBV5-4	TGTGCCAGCAGCTTGGATGGGTCGGGGGGCCATGAACAGTTCTTC	CASSLDGSGGHEQFF
TRBJ2-2	NA	NA	TRBV7-2	TGTGCCAGCAGCACGACGCTGCTGCGGGGTGGGACCGGGGAGCTGTTTTTT	CASSTTLLRGGTGELFF
TRBJ2-7	NA	NA	TRBV29-1	TGCAGCGTTGAGGGGGCATCCTACGAGCAGTACTTC	CSVEGASYEQYF
TRBJ2-1	TRBD2	medium-sized	TRBV4-2	TGTGCCAGCAGCCAAGACGGGGGGAGCTCCTACAATGAGCAGTTCTTC	CASSQDGGSSYNEQFF
TRBJ2-7	NA	few	TRBV18	TGTGCCAGCTCCAAAGGGGACGAGCAGTACTTC	CASSKGDEQYF